A few counts support the clone carrying this T cell receptor beta chain. Antigen: not known. Unique molecular identifiers were used in preparing the TCRbeta library. TCRdb analysed the PCR reads with MiXCR anew, one entry per CDR3 protein. The sample consists of around 670,000 distinct CDR3 sequences, around 13% of them appearing once. These data belong to a study of T-cell reconstitution after alpha-beta-depleted transplantation in children. Study findings and constraints: Certain patients had high TCRbeta diversity at day 60, and it came from recipient T cells and thymic progenitors that survived. Newly generated T cells supplied most T-cell counts and diversity one year post-transplant. Alpha-beta T cells present about two months after transplant were reported to originate from several hundred expanded graft clones.

The TCR originated in a girl aged 2 to 9 with congenital amegakaryocytic thrombocytopenia, due to receive a stem cell transplant. The sequencing used PBMCs, collected before TCRalphabeta/CD19-depleted stem cell transplant.

The CDR3 region is CASSHRDRETDTQYF. The CDR3 nucleotides are TGCGCCAGCAGCCACCGGGACAGGGAGACAGATACGCAGTATTTT. The chain has TRBV5-1 and TRBJ2-3; 9 bases fit TRBD1. V lost 4 bases to trimming and J lost 3 bases; unmatched junction nucleotides: 6. The CDR3 is made up of 15 amino acids. Germline V gene data show CDR1 as SGHRS and CDR2 as YFSETQ.